Shown below are 27 T cell receptor beta chains from a single sample sequenced in a study of blood T cells in healthy people across ages. Alongside a J-beta primer mix, a sample-barcoded 5' primer served in a second PCR lasting about 7 to 11 cycles. From the 5' RACE reads, TCRdb called clonotypes with MiXCR, one entry per CDR3 protein. The table includes approximately 900,000 distinct CDR3 sequences, 25% to 35% detected once. These data were also filed under a second study, of T cells of mothers and their children.

Material: blood. The receptors originated from a woman aged 40 to 49 in good health.

As to this clonotype: The junction departs from germline at one end; a sequencing error may be responsible. The chain is built from TRBV5-1 and TRBJ2-7, with 7 bases aligning to TRBD2. Germline CDR1 reads SGHRS; CDR2 reads YFSETQ. The CDR3 spans 13 residues. The CDR3 bases are TGCGCCAGCAGCCCTGCACGGGACTACAAGCAGTACTTC. Translating gives CASSPARDYKQYF.

This clonotype appeared a few times. The chain employs TRBV18 and TRBJ1-6, with D unclear. Germline V gives CDR1 KGHSH, CDR2 LQKENI. V lost 3 bases and J 5 bases, leaving 11 bases between the germline ends. This CDR3 has 15 residues. CDR3 amino acids: CASSPGRTDNSPLHF. The CDR3 DNA reads TGTGCCAGCTCACCGGGCAGAACAGATAATTCACCCCTCCACTTT.

This sequence joins TRBV9 and TRBJ2-3; the match to TRBD2 covers 9 bases. After removal of 3 bases from V and 2 bases from J, the junction contained 7 bases not matched to a gene. Germline-derived CDR1 and CDR2 are SGDLS and YYNGEE. This CDR3 has 16 amino acids. This CDR3 reads CASSGVAGDSTDTQYF. The CDR3 region has the DNA TGTGCCAGCAGCGGAGTAGCGGGAGACTCCACAGATACGCAGTATTTT.

In its sample, this clonotype was seen many times. V is TRBV29-1 and J is TRBJ2-7; 11 bases align to TRBD1. The CDR3 contains 15 residues. With 0 bases clipped from V and 5 bases from J, the junction kept 6 bases outside the gene matches. CDR1 SQVTM and CDR2 ANQGSEA come from the germline V gene. The DNA for the CDR3 is TGCAGCGTTGAAGACCCGGACAGGGGGCTGCACGAGCAGTACTTC. Translated, it gives CSVEDPDRGLHEQYF.

This clonotype came up a few times. Possible read error: a much larger clone is one base away. The genes are TRBV7-2 and TRBJ2-1; D may correspond to TRBD1 or TRBD2 (6 bases each). The CDR3 runs 15 residues. Per the germline V gene, CDR1 is SGHTA and CDR2 is FQGNSA. V lost 7 bases, J lost 4 bases, and 17 bases lay in between. This chain's CDR3 is CASTSRGGRYNEQFF. The DNA for the CDR3 is TGTGCCAGCACCTCGCGAGGGGGGCGTTACAATGAGCAGTTCTTC.

The chain employs TRBV11-1 and TRBJ2-7; 10 bases are shared with TRBD1. This CDR3 is built from 17 residues. With 5 bases clipped from V and 2 bases from J, the junction kept 12 bases outside the gene matches. Germline CDR1 and CDR2: SGHAT and FQDESV (reference sequence). The CDR3 nucleotides are TGTGCCAGCAGCCCACAGGCCGGGACAGGGGCCGCCTACGAGCAGTACTTC. Residues: CASSPQAGTGAAYEQYF.

In this sample, this clonotype turned up a few times. The chain has TRBV7-3 and TRBJ2-3; TRBD2 aligns across 11 bases. Germline V gene sequence: CDR1 SGHTA, CDR2 FQGTGA. V shed 5 bases, J shed 2 bases, and the junction held 12 bases outside the gene matches. The CDR3 loop spans 18 amino acids. DNA for the CDR3: TGTGCCAGCAGCCCAAAGGGGCTAGCGGGAGGCCCCACAGATACGCAGTATTTT. Amino acids: CASSPKGLAGGPTDTQYF. The full variable domain, completed using reference TRBV7-3 and TRBJ2-3, is GAGVSQTPSNKVTEKGKYVELRCDPISGHTALYWYRQSLGQGPEFLIYFQGTGAADDSGLPNDRFFAVRPEGSVSTLKIQRTERGDSAVYLCASSPKGLAGGPTDTQYFGPGTRLTVL.

This clonotype was observed many times. V usage is TRBV6-5 and J usage is TRBJ2-1; D is possibly TRBD1 (6 bases). The CDR3 contains 11 residues. The germline V and J ends were trimmed by 5 bases and 10 bases, with 9 bases remaining between them. Germline V gene sequence: CDR1 MNHEY, CDR2 SVGAGI. The CDR3 reads CASSTGTEQFF. The CDR3 coding sequence is TGTGCCAGCAGTACCGGGACAGAGCAGTTCTTC.

V gene TRBV3-1 combines with J gene TRBJ2-1, with 16 bases identical to TRBD2. Trimming cost V 0 bases and J 7 bases; bases outside gene matches: 6. There are 18 residues in the CDR3. Per germline, CDR1 LGHDT and CDR2 YNNKEL (reference sequence). CDR3 region: CASSQEGLAGGPRNEQFF. The CDR3 nucleotides read TGTGCCAGCAGCCAAGAGGGACTAGCGGGGGGGCCTAGGAATGAGCAGTTCTTC.

There are a few counts of this clonotype. The V call is TRBV24-1, the J call TRBJ1-2; D perhaps matches TRBD1 (6 bases). The CDR3 has 13 residues. The ends were cut back, 4 bases at V and 6 bases at J, with 11 bases in the middle. The germline gives CDR1 KGHDR, CDR2 SFDVKD. The CDR3 protein is CATSDRDIHGYTF. DNA for the CDR3: TGTGCCACCAGTGACCGGGACATCCATGGCTACACCTTC.

The chain joins TRBV20-1 to TRBJ1-5; 8 bases line up with TRBD1. CDR3 length: 14 amino acids. Germline CDR1 reads DFQATT; CDR2 reads SNEGSKA (reference sequence). With V trimmed by 0 bases and J by 6 bases, 4 bases remained unmatched. The CDR3 here is CSARDTGTGQPQHF. In DNA, the CDR3 is TGCAGTGCTAGAGATACGGGGACAGGTCAGCCCCAGCATTTT.

This clonotype occurred a few times. The V gene is TRBV7-2, the J gene TRBJ1-1; 9 positions agree with TRBD1. After removal of 1 base from V and 0 bases from J, the junction contained 3 bases not matched to a gene. CDR3 length: 16 amino acids. Germline-derived CDR1 and CDR2 are SGHTA and FQGNSA. CDR3 sequence: CASSLGQGELNTEAFF. CDR3 coding DNA: TGTGCCAGCAGCTTAGGACAGGGGGAGTTGAACACTGAAGCTTTCTTT.

This clonotype was picked up many times. This sequence joins TRBV29-1 and TRBJ2-7; D perhaps matches TRBD1 (6 bases). Germline V CDR1 and CDR2: SQVTM, ANQGSEA. Trimming removed 0 bases from V and 3 bases from J, with 9 bases in between. The CDR3 has 13 residues. The CDR3 reads CSVEDRTDYEQYF. DNA of the CDR3: TGCAGCGTTGAAGATAGGACAGACTACGAGCAGTACTTC.

This clonotype has at least ten counts. V and J are TRBV6-2 or TRBV6-3 and TRBJ2-7; 10 nucleotides line up with TRBD1. This CDR3 has 17 amino acids. Germline V lookup: CDR1 MNHEY, CDR2 SVGEGT. Germline trimming cut 5 bases from V and 5 bases from J; bases unmatched to any gene: 15. Here the CDR3 DNA reads TGTGCCAGCAGTACGACAGGGGGCCGGTCGAGAATAAACGAGCAGTACTTC. This codes for CASSTTGGRSRINEQYF.

The table lists this clonotype with a few counts. The V and J genes are TRBV5-1 and TRBJ1-6; D gene unclear. V was clipped by 4 bases and J by 7 bases, with 9 bases between them. CDR3 length: 13 residues. The germline V gene encodes CDR1 SGHRS and CDR2 YFSETQ. The CDR3 sequence is CASSKGDNSPLHF. CDR3 in DNA: TGCGCCAGCAGCAAGGGAGACAATTCACCCCTCCACTTT.

The gene calls are TRBV4-1 and TRBJ2-1, with unresolved D. Trimming stripped 2 bases from V and 2 bases from J, with 13 bases between. Per the germline V gene, CDR1 is MGHRA and CDR2 is YSYEKL. This CDR3 is built from 16 residues. CDR3 nucleotides: TGCGCCAGCAGCCAACTCAGGTCCTCCGCCTACAATGAGCAGTTCTTC. It specifies CASSQLRSSAYNEQFF.

The V and J genes are TRBV9 and TRBJ2-3; TRBD2 matches 10 bases. This CDR3 is built from 17 residues. The V gene's germline CDR1 is SGDLS and CDR2 YYNGEE. V gave up 4 bases and J gave up 4 bases; unmatched junction bases: 12. This chain's CDR3 is CASSPREKRGGPDTQYF. CDR3 nucleotides: TGTGCCAGCAGCCCCCGCGAGAAGCGGGGGGGCCCAGATACGCAGTATTTT. The entire variable domain, with the rest obtained from reference TRBV9 and TRBJ2-3, is as follows: DSGVTQTPKHLITATGQRVTLRCSPRSGDLSVYWYQQSLDQGLQFLIQYYNGEERAKGNILERFSAQQFPDLHSELNLSSLELGDSALYFCASSPREKRGGPDTQYFGPGTRLTVL.

The V gene is TRBV2, the J gene TRBJ1-1; possible D gene TRBD1, 6 bases. V dropped 7 bases and J dropped 1 base, with 10 bases sitting between them. Germline V gene sequence: CDR1 SNHLY, CDR2 FYNNEI. CDR3 size: 13 residues. The CDR3 bases are TGTGCCAGCAAGGGACACCCGAACACTGAAGCTTTCTTT. It specifies CASKGHPNTEAFF.

There are a few counts of this clonotype. This chain joins TRBV7-9 and TRBJ1-1, with 7 bases fitting TRBD1. Germline V CDR1 and CDR2: SEHNR, FQNEAQ (reference sequence). The CDR3 loop spans 12 amino acids. J gave up 6 bases and V 7 bases, and 5 bases lay outside the gene matches. This CDR3 is CASTDRNAEAFF. The CDR3 DNA is TGTGCCAGCACGGACAGGAATGCTGAAGCTTTCTTT.

This clonotype was recorded a few times. The chain couples TRBV6-1 to TRBJ1-2; D uncertain. The CDR3 is 13 residues long. V lost 2 bases and J 3 bases, leaving 7 bases between the germline ends. From germline, CDR1 is MNHNS and CDR2 SASEGT. The CDR3 coding sequence is TGTGCCAGCAGTGAACTCTCTTACTATGGCTACACCTTC. Translating gives CASSELSYYGYTF.

This clonotype has just a few counts. This chain connects TRBV4-3 to TRBJ2-3; 8 nucleotides line up with TRBD1. The CDR3 consists of 18 residues. The ends lost 2 bases at V and 3 bases at J; junction bases unmatched: 13. Germline-derived CDR1 and CDR2 are LGHNA and YSLEER. The CDR3 nucleotides are TGCGCCAGCAGCCAAAACCCTGTACAGGGGGTGAGAACAGATACGCAGTATTTT. Its protein is CASSQNPVQGVRTDTQYF.

The rearrangement joins TRBV7-8 to TRBJ2-1; 9 bases line up with TRBD2. Trimming cost V 2 bases and J 6 bases; bases outside gene matches: 2. Germline assignment: CDR1 SGHVS and CDR2 FQNEAQ. The CDR3 sequence is 14 residues long. The CDR3 coding sequence is TGTGCCAGCAGCTTACAGCGGGGGGCCAATGAGCAGTTCTTC. As protein: CASSLQRGANEQFF.

The rearrangement joins TRBV6-2 or TRBV6-3 to TRBJ1-2; D is ambiguous. Germline CDR1 reads MNHEY; CDR2 reads SVGEGT. The CDR3 runs to 13 residues. V shed 8 bases and J shed 6 bases, with 16 bases lying between them. The CDR3 DNA reads TGTGCCAGCGGGCAGCATGATCGCGATGGCTACACCTTC. Amino acid sequence: CASGQHDRDGYTF.

On this clonotype itself: One end of the junction is discordant with germline, which a read error may explain. The chain carries TRBV6-5 and TRBJ1-1; TRBD1 might be the D (5 bases). Germline V CDR1 and CDR2: MNHEY, SVGAGI. This CDR3 region has 15 residues. The CDR3 region is CASSFYTGANTEAFF. For the CDR3, the DNA is TGTGCCAGCAGCTTCTATACCGGGGCGAACACCGAAGCTTTCTTT.

For this clonotype: Sequence at one end of the junction differs from germline and may be a read error. The genes are TRBV5-6 and TRBJ2-3; D gene unclear. Germline-derived CDR1 and CDR2 are SGHDT and YYEEEE. This CDR3 comprises 14 residues. The CDR3 bases are TGTACCAGCAGCTTTGGACCCCTCGAGGATACGCAGTATTTT. Translating it yields CTSSFGPLEDTQYF.

This clonotype was detected many times. The chain employs TRBV5-1 and TRBJ2-1; D is undetermined. The length of the CDR3 is 13 residues. V was clipped by 4 bases and J by 6 bases, with 11 bases between them. From germline, CDR1 is SGHRS and CDR2 YFSETQ. For the CDR3, the DNA is TGCGCCAGCAGCCCAACAGCAAGCAATGAGCAGTTCTTC. It yields the protein CASSPTASNEQFF.

This clonotype came up many times. V gene TRBV24-1 combines with J gene TRBJ2-1, with D possibly TRBD1 on 5 matching bases. The germline V gene encodes CDR1 KGHDR and CDR2 SFDVKD. The CDR3 is made up of 13 amino acids. Trimming cost V 6 bases and J 3 bases, with 8 bases left between them. The CDR3 DNA is TGTGCCACCAGTACAGACAGCTACAATGAGCAGTTCTTC. Amino acid sequence: CATSTDSYNEQFF.